This T cell receptor (beta chain) came from a study of blood T cell repertoires in COVID-19. The overall study: Sites across the United States, Italy and Spain contributed samples from acute and convalescent COVID-19. T cells, B-cell-depleted T cells, or PBMCs supplied cDNA or gDNA.

Losses at the gene ends were 3 bases for V and 5 bases for J; bases not matched to a gene: 5. Germline V CDR1 and CDR2: SGHNT, YYREEE (reference sequence). The CDR3 runs 15 residues. Source study methods: The assay estimated nucleated cells by amplifying reference gene primers. Repertoires were generated with immunoSEQ multiplex PCR, while TCRdb's copy carries only in-frame clones and drops some. V and J calls and clone size are those listed in that table; D and trimming were worked out from the DNA. The data contain 90,000 to 120,000 clones, about 89% of them singletons. V gene TRBV5-4 combines with J gene TRBJ1-4; 9 bases are shared with TRBD1. This receptor was taken from a man aged 40-49 years with active or convalescent COVID-19. The sequenced sample was peripheral blood. The CDR3 loop is CASSSGTGRNEKLFF. As DNA, the CDR3 is TGTGCCAGCAGCTCGGGGACAGGGAGGAATGAAAAACTGTTTTTT.